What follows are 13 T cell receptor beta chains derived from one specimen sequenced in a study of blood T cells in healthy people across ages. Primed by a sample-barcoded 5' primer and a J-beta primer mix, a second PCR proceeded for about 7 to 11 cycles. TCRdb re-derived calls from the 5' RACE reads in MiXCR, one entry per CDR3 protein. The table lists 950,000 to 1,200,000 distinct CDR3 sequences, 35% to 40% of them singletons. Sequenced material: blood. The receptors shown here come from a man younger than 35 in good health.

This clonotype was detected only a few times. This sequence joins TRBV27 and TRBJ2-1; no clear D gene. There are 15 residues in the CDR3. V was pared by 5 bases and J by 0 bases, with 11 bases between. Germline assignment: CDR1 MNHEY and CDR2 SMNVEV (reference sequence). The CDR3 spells CASSLRLRSYNEQFF. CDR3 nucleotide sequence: TGTGCCAGCAGTCTAAGACTCCGCTCCTACAATGAGCAGTTCTTC.

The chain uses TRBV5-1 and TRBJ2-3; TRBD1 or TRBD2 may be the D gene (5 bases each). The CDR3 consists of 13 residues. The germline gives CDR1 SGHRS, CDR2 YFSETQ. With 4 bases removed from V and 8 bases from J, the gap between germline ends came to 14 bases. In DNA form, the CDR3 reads TGCGCCAGCAGCCCTTGGGACGGATGTACGCAGTATTTT. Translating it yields CASSPWDGCTQYF.

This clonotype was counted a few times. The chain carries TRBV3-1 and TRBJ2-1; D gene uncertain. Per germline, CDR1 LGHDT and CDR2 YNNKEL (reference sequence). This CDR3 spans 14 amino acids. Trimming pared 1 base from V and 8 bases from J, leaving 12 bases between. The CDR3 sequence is CASSQGLAGDEQFF. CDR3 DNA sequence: TGTGCCAGCAGCCAAGGGTTAGCCGGAGATGAGCAGTTCTTC.

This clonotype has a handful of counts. The CDR3 is CAISDSRTGQGYTF. CDR3 DNA: TGTGCCATCAGTGATTCTAGGACAGGGCAGGGCTACACCTTC. The chain uses TRBV10-3 and TRBJ1-2, with 8 bases lining up with TRBD1. Germline-derived CDR1 and CDR2 are ENHRY and SYGVKD. V was pared by 3 bases and J by 8 bases, with 8 bases of the junction left unmatched. This CDR3 is 14 amino acids long.

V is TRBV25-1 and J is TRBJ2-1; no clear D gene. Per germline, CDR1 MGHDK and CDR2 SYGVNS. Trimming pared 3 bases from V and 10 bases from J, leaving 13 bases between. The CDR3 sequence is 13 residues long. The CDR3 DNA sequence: TGTGCCAGCAGTGAGAGAAGAAGTGAAGAGCAGTTCTTC. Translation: CASSERRSEEQFF.

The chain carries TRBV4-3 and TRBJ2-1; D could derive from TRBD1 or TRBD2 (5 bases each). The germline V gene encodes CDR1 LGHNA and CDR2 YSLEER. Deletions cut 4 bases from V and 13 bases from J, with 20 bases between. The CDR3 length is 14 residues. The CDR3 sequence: CASSRDPAGETQFF. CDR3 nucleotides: TGCGCCAGCAGCCGGGACCCGGCGGGTGAGACCCAGTTCTTC.

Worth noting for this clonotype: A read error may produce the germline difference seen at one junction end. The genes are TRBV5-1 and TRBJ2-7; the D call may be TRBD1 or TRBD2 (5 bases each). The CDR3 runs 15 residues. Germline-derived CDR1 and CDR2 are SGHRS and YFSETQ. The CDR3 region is CASSFPAGTSNEQYF. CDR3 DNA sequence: TGCGCCAGCAGCTTTCCTGCCGGGACCTCCAACGAGCAGTACTTC.

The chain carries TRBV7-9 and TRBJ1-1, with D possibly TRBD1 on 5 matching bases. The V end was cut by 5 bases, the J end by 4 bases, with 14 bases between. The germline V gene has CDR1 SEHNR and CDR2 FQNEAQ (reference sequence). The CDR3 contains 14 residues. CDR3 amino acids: CASSPRQKPTEAFF. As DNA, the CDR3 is TGTGCCAGCAGCCCCCGACAGAAGCCCACTGAAGCTTTCTTT.

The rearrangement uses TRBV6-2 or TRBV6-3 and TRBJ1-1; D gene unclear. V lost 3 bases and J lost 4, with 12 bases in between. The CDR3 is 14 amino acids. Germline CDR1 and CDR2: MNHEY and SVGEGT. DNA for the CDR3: TGTGCCAGCAGTTATGGGATCGTGGGCACTGAAGCTTTCTTT. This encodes CASSYGIVGTEAFF.

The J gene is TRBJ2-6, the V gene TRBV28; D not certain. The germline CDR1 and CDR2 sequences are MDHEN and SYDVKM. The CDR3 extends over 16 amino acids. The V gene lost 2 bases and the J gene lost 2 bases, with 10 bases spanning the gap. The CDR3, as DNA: TGTGCCAGCAGTTTACCGACTGGAGCTGGGGCCAACGTCCTGACTTTC. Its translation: CASSLPTGAGANVLTF.

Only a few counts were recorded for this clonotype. CDR3 DNA sequence: TGTGCCAGCAGTTATGGATCCCTAGTTAGCAATCAGCCCCAGCATTTT. Translating it yields CASSYGSLVSNQPQHF. This chain joins TRBV6-6 and TRBJ1-5, with D unclear. The V end lost 3 bases, the J end lost 0 bases, and 12 bases lay between the germline ends. Germline V gene lookup returns CDR1 MNHNY and CDR2 SVGAGI (reference sequence). The CDR3 runs 16 residues.

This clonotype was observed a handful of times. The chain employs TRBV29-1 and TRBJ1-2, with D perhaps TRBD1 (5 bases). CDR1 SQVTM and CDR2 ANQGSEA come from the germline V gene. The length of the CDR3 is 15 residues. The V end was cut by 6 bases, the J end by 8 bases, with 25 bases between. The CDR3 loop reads CSVQSGTPPDGGYTF. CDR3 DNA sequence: TGCAGCGTACAATCCGGGACCCCCCCGGATGGGGGCTACACCTTC.

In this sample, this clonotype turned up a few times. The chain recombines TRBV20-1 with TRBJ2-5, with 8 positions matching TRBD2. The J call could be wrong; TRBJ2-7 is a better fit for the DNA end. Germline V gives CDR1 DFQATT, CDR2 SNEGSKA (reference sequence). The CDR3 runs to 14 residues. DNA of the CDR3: TGCAGTGCTAGACCGGGACTAGGAGTTCACGAGCAGTACTTC. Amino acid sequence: CSARPGLGVHEQYF.